The source of this TCR beta chain is a study of T cells in Graves' hyperthyroidism and ophthalmopathy. Study conclusions and caveats: Ophthalmopathy stood apart from stable hyperthyroidism in a 13 V-J model.

Researchers took RNA transcripts and amplified the TCR beta CDR3 regions from them. TCR CDR3 regions were first amplified by RT-PCR with HTBI primers. MiXCR, run by TCRdb on the multiplex PCR reads, gives a single entry per CDR3 protein. The sample holds about 270,000 distinct CDR3 sequences, roughly 22% seen once. This clonotype has ten or more counts. Its antigen is still unknown. Ophthalmopathy in the patients scored at least 3 on Clinical Activity Score and at least 4 on NOSPECS grade, lasting under 3 months. Diagnosis relied on clinical symptoms, serum thyroxine and TRAb, thyroid ultrasound and orbital computed tomography. Germline V gives CDR1 LNHDA, CDR2 SQIVND (reference sequence). V was trimmed by 6 bases and J by 4 bases, leaving 13 bases between them. The CDR3 totals 13 residues.

The sequence came from a middle-aged woman with Graves' ophthalmopathy. Material for sequencing was blood. The genes are TRBV19 and TRBJ2-7; possibly TRBD1 for D (6 bases). The CDR3 loop reads CASRQQGQYEQYF. DNA of the CDR3: TGTGCCAGTAGACAACAGGGTCAATACGAGCAGTACTTC.